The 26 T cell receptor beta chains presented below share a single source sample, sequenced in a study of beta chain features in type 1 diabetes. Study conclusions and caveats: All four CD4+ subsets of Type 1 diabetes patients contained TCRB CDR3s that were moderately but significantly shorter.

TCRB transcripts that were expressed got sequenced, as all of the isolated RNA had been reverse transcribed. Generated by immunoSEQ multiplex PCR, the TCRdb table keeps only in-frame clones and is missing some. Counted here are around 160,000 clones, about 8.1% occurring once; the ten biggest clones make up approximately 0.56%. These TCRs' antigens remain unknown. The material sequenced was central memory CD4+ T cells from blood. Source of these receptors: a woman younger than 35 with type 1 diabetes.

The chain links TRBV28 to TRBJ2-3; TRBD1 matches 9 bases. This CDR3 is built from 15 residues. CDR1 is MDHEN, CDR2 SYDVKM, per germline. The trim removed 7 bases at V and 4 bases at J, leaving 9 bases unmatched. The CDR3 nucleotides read TGTGCCAGCAATTCTCAACAGGGGGCCCCAGATACGCAGTATTTT. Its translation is CASNSQQGAPDTQYF.

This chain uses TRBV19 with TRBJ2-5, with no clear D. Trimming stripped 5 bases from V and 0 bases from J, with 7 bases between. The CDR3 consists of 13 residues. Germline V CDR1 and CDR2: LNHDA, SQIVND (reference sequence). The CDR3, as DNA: TGTGCCAGTAGTCGGTCTTACCAAGAGACCCAGTACTTC. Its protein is CASSRSYQETQYF.

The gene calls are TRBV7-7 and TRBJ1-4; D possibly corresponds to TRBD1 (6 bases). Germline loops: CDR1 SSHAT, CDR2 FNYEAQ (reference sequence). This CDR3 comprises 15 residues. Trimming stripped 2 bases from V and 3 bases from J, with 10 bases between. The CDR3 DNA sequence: TGTGCCAGCAGCTTAACAGGACAGTCTAATGAAAAACTGTTTTTT. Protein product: CASSLTGQSNEKLFF.

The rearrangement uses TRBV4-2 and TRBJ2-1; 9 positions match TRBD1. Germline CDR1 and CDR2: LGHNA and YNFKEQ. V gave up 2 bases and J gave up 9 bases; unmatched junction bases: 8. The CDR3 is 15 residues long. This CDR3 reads CASSQSGTGKGEQFF. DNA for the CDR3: TGTGCCAGCAGCCAATCCGGGACAGGGAAGGGTGAGCAGTTCTTC.

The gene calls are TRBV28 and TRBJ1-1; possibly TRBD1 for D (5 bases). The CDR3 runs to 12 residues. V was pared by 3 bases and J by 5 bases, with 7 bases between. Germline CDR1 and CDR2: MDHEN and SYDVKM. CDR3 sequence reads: CASSFRVTEAFF. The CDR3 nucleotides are TGTGCCAGCAGTTTCAGGGTTACTGAAGCTTTCTTT. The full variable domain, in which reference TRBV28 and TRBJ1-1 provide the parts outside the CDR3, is DVKVTQSSRYLVKRTGEKVFLECVQDMDHENMFWYRQDPGLGLRLIYFSYDVKMKEKGDIPEGYSVSREKKERFSLILESASTNQTSMYLCASSFRVTEAFFGQGTRLTVV.

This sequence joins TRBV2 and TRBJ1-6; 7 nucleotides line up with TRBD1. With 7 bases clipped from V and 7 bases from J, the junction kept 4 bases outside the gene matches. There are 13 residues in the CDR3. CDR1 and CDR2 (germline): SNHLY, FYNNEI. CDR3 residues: CASNVRGNSPLHF. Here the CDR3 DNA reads TGTGCCAGCAACGTCAGGGGGAATTCACCCCTCCACTTT.

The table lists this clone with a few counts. CDR3 DNA sequence: TGTGCCACACGTACAGGGTCTGGAAACACCATATATTTT. It is translated as CATRTGSGNTIYF. V is TRBV15 and J is TRBJ1-3, with D maybe TRBD1 (6 bases). The CDR3 extends over 13 amino acids. Trimming pared 9 bases from V and 1 base from J, leaving 10 bases between. The germline V gene has CDR1 LNHNV and CDR2 YYDKDF (reference sequence).

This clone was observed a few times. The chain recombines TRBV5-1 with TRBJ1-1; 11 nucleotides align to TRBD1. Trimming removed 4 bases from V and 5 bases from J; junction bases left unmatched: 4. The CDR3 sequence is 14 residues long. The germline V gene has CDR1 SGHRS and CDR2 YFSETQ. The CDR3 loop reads CASSGGTGGTEAFF. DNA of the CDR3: TGCGCCAGCAGCGGGGGGACAGGGGGGACTGAAGCTTTCTTT.

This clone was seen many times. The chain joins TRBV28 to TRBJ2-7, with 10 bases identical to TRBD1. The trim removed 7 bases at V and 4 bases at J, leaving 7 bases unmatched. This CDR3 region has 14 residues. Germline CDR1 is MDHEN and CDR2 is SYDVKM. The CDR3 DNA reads TGTGCCAGCATCCCGGGACAGGGGTATTACGAGCAGTACTTC. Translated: CASIPGQGYYEQYF.

The CDR3 spells CASSPGTGNVLTF. The CDR3 coding sequence is TGTGCCAGCTCACCAGGGACAGGGAACGTCCTGACTTTC. The chain recombines TRBV18 with TRBJ2-6, with TRBD1 matching 9 bases. Germline CDR1 is KGHSH and CDR2 is LQKENI. This CDR3 is 13 amino acids long. After removal of 2 bases from V and 10 bases from J, the junction contained 0 bases not matched to a gene.

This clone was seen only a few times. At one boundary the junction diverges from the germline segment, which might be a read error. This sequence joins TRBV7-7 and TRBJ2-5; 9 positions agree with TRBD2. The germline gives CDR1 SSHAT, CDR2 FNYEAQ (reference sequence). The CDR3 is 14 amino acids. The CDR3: CASSLRGGGETQYF. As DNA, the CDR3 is TGTGCTAGCAGCTTACGCGGGGGGGGAGAGACCCAGTACTTC.

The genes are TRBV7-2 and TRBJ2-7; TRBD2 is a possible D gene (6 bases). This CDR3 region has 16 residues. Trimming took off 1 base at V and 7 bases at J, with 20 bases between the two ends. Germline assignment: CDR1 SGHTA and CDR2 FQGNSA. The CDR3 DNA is TGTGCCAGCAGCTTAGTGACGGGGACTCCCGCTAGGGAGCAGTACTTC. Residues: CASSLVTGTPAREQYF.

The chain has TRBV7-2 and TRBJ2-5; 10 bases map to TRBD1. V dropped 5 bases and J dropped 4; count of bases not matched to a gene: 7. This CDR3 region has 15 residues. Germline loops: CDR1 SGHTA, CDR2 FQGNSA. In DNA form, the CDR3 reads TGTGCCAGCAGCCTGACAGGGGGCCGGGGAGAGACCCAGTACTTC. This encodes CASSLTGGRGETQYF.

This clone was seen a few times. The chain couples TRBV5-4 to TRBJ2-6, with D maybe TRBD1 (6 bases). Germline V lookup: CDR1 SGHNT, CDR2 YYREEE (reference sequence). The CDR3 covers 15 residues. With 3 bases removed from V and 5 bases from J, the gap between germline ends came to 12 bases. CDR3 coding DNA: TGTGCCAGCAGCTCAGGGGATCTAAGGGCCAACGTCCTGACTTTC. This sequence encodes CASSSGDLRANVLTF.

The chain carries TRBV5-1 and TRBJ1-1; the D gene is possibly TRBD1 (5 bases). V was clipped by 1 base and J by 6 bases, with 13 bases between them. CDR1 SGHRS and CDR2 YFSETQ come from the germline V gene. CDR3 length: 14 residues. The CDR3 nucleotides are TGCGCCAGCAGCTTGAGCCCAGGGAGGGCTGAAGCTTTCTTT. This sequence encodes CASSLSPGRAEAFF.

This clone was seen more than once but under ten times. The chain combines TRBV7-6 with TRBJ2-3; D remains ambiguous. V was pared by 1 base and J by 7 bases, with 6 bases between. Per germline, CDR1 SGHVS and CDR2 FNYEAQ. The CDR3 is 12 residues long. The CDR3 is CASSLVFNTQYF. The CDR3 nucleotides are TGTGCCAGCAGCTTAGTTTTTAATACGCAGTATTTT.

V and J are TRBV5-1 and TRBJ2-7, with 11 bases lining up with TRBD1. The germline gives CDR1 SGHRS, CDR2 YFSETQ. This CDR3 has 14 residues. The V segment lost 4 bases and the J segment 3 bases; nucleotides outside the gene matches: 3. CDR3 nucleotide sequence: TGCGCCAGCAGCCCTGGGACAGGGGGCTACGAGCAGTACTTC. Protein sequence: CASSPGTGGYEQYF.

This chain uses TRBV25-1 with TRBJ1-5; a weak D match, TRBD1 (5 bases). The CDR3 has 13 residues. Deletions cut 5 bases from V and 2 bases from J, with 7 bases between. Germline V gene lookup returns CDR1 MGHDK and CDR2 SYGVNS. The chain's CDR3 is CASSRGGNQPQHF. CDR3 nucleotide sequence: TGTGCCAGCAGTCGGGGGGGCAATCAGCCCCAGCATTTT.

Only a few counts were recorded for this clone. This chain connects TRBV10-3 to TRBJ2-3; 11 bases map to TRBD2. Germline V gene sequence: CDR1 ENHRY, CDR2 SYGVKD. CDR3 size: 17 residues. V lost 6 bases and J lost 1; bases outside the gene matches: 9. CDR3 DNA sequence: TGTGCCATCAGCTCCGGGACTAGCGGCGGAGGCACAGATACGCAGTATTTT. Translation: CAISSGTSGGGTDTQYF.

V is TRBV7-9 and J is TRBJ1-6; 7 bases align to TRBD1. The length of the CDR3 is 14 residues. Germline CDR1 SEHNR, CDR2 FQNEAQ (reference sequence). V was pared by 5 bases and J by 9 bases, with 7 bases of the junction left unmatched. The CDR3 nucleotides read TGTGCCAGCAGCCAACCGGGACAGCTTTCACCCCTCCACTTT. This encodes CASSQPGQLSPLHF.

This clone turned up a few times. The CDR3, as DNA: TGTGCCAGCTCACCGTCAGGGGACGTTCAGCCCCAGCATTTT. It codes for CASSPSGDVQPQHF. The rearrangement joins TRBV18 to TRBJ1-5; D might be TRBD1 (6 bases). CDR1 is KGHSH and CDR2 is LQKENI in the germline V gene. CDR3 length: 14 residues. Trimming shortened V by 3 bases and J by 6 bases, and 12 bases separated the two germline ends.

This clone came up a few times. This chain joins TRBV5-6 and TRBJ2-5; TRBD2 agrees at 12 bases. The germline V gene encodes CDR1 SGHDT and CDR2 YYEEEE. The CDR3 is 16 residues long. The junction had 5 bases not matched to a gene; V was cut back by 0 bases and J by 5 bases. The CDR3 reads CASSLASGGAGETQYF. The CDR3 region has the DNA TGTGCCAGCAGCTTGGCTAGCGGGGGGGCAGGGGAGACCCAGTACTTC.

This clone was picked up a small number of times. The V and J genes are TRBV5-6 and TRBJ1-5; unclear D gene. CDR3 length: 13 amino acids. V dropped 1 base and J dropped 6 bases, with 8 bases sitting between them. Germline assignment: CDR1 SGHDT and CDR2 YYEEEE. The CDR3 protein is CASSLSPGQPQHF. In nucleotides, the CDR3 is TGTGCCAGCAGCTTGAGCCCGGGTCAGCCCCAGCATTTT.

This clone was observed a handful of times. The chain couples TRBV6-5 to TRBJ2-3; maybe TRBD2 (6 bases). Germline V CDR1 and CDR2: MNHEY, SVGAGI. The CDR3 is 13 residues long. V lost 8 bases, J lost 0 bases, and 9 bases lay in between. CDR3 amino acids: CASRGISTDTQYF. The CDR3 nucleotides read TGTGCCAGCCGGGGGATTAGCACAGATACGCAGTATTTT.

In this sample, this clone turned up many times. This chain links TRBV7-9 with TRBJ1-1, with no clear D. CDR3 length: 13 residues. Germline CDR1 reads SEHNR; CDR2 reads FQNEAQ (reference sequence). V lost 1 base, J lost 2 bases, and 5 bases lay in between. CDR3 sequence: CASSLVANTEAFF. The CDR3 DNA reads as TGTGCCAGCAGCTTAGTGGCTAACACTGAAGCTTTCTTT.

CDR3 protein: CASRLAGAVTDTQYF. CDR3 DNA sequence: TGTGCCAGCAGACTAGCGGGAGCGGTCACAGATACGCAGTATTTT. The chain links TRBV19 to TRBJ2-3, with TRBD2 identical over 12 bases. The germline V gene has CDR1 LNHDA and CDR2 SQIVND (reference sequence). Trimming removed 9 bases from V and 2 bases from J; junction bases left unmatched: 6. The length of the CDR3 is 15 residues.